This T cell receptor beta chain was retrieved from a study of human T cells and chemical hapten exposure. In the study overall: Affected patients, primarily female, had alopecia areata, totalis or universalis. Notes on the study in general: TCRs above 1 in 1000 frequency stayed constant with DPC sensitization.

Only a few counts were recorded for this clonotype. Its antigen is currently unknown. The study used a library that attached unique molecular identifiers to individual cDNA molecules. TCRdb itself ran the RACE reads through MiXCR, one entry per CDR3 protein. The profile shows fewer than 500,000 distinct CDR3 sequences, 4% to 5.5% of them singletons. V trimming: 5 bases; J trimming: 9 bases; junction bases outside the gene matches: 8. The CDR3 runs to 14 residues. The V gene's germline CDR1 is DFQATT and CDR2 SNEGSKA (reference sequence). Time point defined: patch test 1, 2 weeks after DPC sensitization. Noted treatment: therapeutic diphenylcyclopropenone sensitization with weekly scalp DPC. Sample donors consisted of patients with alopecia, aged 18 to 70 years, who were suitable for DPC.

The material was whole blood, obtained in connection with sensitization to the hapten diphenylcyclopropenone (DPC). The gene calls are TRBV20-1 and TRBJ2-1; 12 bases fit TRBD1. The origin of this receptor is a woman aged 45-65 years with alopecia areata. Some clones in this sample may be carry-over from other donors' samples. This CDR3 is CSAAPGTGGSEQFF. Written as DNA, the CDR3 is TGCAGTGCTGCCCCCGGGACAGGGGGCAGTGAGCAGTTCTTC.